This passage covers 20 T cell receptor beta chains from one sample sequenced in a study of T cell repertoires in cytomegalovirus infection (dated by TCRdb to the late 2010s). The reads were generated on an Illumina HiSeq 1500. TCRdb trimmed the raw reads at Q25, called clones with MiXCR and kept productive beta chains. Rows with one shared CDR3 protein collapse into an entry with the most common genes and DNA. The sample table contains hundreds of thousands of distinct CDR3 sequences; only one count was recorded for approximately 24% of them. The ten largest make up roughly 8% of the sample. Input material: CD8+ T cells from PBMCs. These receptors originate from a human donor in good health (CMV status not recorded). Some clones in this sample may be carry-over from other donors' samples.

The chain recombines TRBV27 with TRBJ1-4, with D perhaps TRBD1 (6 bases). Germline V lookup: CDR1 MNHEY, CDR2 SMNVEV (reference sequence). Trimming pared 6 bases from V and 8 bases from J, leaving 16 bases between. There are 14 residues in the CDR3. CDR3 amino acids: CASRRGVAAEKLFF. Written as DNA, the CDR3 is TGTGCCAGCAGGAGGGGGGTCGCGGCGGAAAAACTGTTTTTT.

This clonotype was detected only a few times. The CDR3 DNA reads TGCAGTGCTAGAACTCCGGAGCAAAATCAGCCCCAGCATTTT. It is translated as CSARTPEQNQPQHF. This chain connects TRBV20-1 to TRBJ1-5; D gene ambiguous. Germline V CDR1 and CDR2: DFQATT, SNEGSKA (reference sequence). The CDR3 spans 14 residues. With 2 bases removed from V and 4 bases from J, the gap between germline ends came to 12 bases.

This clonotype was seen only a few times. This chain uses TRBV7-8 with TRBJ1-5, with D perhaps matching TRBD1 (6 bases). Trimming stripped 2 bases from V and 2 bases from J, with 10 bases between. Germline lookup yields CDR1 SGHVS and CDR2 FQNEAQ. The CDR3 covers 15 residues. The CDR3 DNA reads as TGTGCCAGCAGCTTACAGCGGACAGGCAATCAGCCCCAGCATTTT. As protein: CASSLQRTGNQPQHF.

In nucleotides, the CDR3 is TGTGCCACCAGTGAGGGGGCCGATAATTCACCCCTCCACTTT. Amino acids: CATSEGADNSPLHF. The rearrangement joins TRBV24-1 to TRBJ1-6; a weak D match, TRBD1 (6 bases). The V end was cut by 4 bases, the J end by 5 bases, with 8 bases between. This CDR3 has 14 amino acids. Germline CDR1 KGHDR, CDR2 SFDVKD.

The gene calls are TRBV20-1 and TRBJ2-1; D not resolved. CDR1 and CDR2 from the germline V gene are DFQATT and SNEGSKA (reference sequence). This CDR3 has 16 amino acids. The ends were cut back, 6 bases at V and 0 bases at J, with 18 bases in the middle. CDR3 coding DNA: TGCAGTGCCGTTAAATCCACAGTCAGCTCCTACAATGAGCAGTTCTTC. Translating gives CSAVKSTVSSYNEQFF.

The V and J genes are TRBV6-5 and TRBJ1-2; weak D call: TRBD1 (6 bases). The CDR3 spans 14 residues. Germline values: CDR1 MNHEY, CDR2 SVGAGI. Trimming left V 7 bases short and J 3 bases short, with 15 bases between. CDR3 protein: CASTTNRAHYGYTF. The CDR3 DNA follows: TGTGCCAGCACCACAAACAGGGCACACTATGGCTACACCTTC.

This clonotype has more than one count but fewer than ten. V is TRBV7-9 and J is TRBJ2-5; TRBD1 agrees at 8 bases. J was trimmed by 5 bases and V by 8 bases; bases with no gene match: 7. CDR1 and CDR2 from the germline V gene are SEHNR and FQNEAQ (reference sequence). The length of the CDR3 is 13 residues. CDR3 protein: CASRDRLVETQYF. DNA of the CDR3: TGTGCCAGCCGGGACAGGTTGGTGGAGACCCAGTACTTC.

For this clonotype: A much larger clone differs by one base, so this may be a read error. This chain uses TRBV5-4 with TRBJ2-2; 10 bases match TRBD2. Unmatched junction bases numbered 12, after V lost 9 bases and J lost 7 bases. CDR1 and CDR2 from the germline V gene are SGHNT and YYREEE (reference sequence). This CDR3 comprises 15 residues. CDR3 in amino acids: CAMRNSGGQIGELFF. The CDR3 nucleotides read TGTGCCATGCGGAATAGCGGGGGGCAGATCGGGGAGCTGTTTTTT.

This clonotype was recorded at least ten times. The chain has TRBV7-9 and TRBJ1-2; unclear D gene. The CDR3 has 12 residues. Germline V gene sequence: CDR1 SEHNR, CDR2 FQNEAQ (reference sequence). V shed 0 bases and J shed 7 bases, with 6 bases lying between them. Here the CDR3 DNA reads TGTGCCAGCAGCTTAGCGCATCGTGGCTACACCTTC. Translation gives CASSLAHRGYTF.

This clonotype was detected only a few times. V gene TRBV6-2 or TRBV6-3 combines with J gene TRBJ2-5; D not resolved. CDR1 is MNHEY, CDR2 SVGEGT, per germline. This CDR3 comprises 13 residues. The V gene lost 5 bases and the J gene lost 5 bases, with 12 bases spanning the gap. The CDR3 DNA follows: TGTGCCAGCAGTGATATTGGAGTGGAGACCCAGTACTTC. This encodes CASSDIGVETQYF.

There are a few counts of this clonotype. V usage is TRBV7-3 and J usage is TRBJ1-1; 7 bases map to TRBD1. V lost 5 bases and J lost 3; bases outside the gene matches: 3. Germline V gives CDR1 SGHTA, CDR2 FQGTGA. The CDR3 spans 13 residues. Written as DNA, the CDR3 is TGTGCCAGCAGCGGGGACAGCTACACTGAAGCTTTCTTT. This gives the protein CASSGDSYTEAFF. Full variable domain (missing parts from reference TRBV7-3 and TRBJ1-1): GAGVSQTPSNKVTEKGKYVELRCDPISGHTALYWYRQSLGQGPEFLIYFQGTGAADDSGLPNDRFFAVRPEGSVSTLKIQRTERGDSAVYLCASSGDSYTEAFFGQGTRLTVV.

This chain connects TRBV6-4 to TRBJ2-1, with D unclear. The germline V gene has CDR1 MRHNA and CDR2 SNTAGT. Trimming removed 3 bases from V and 0 bases from J, with 6 bases in between. This CDR3 contains 14 residues. DNA for the CDR3: TGTGCCAGCAGTGATACGAGCTCCTACAATGAGCAGTTCTTC. It is translated as CASSDTSSYNEQFF.

The gene calls are TRBV7-6 and TRBJ1-1; unclear D gene. CDR1 is SGHVS and CDR2 is FNYEAQ in the germline V gene. With 0 bases removed from V and 7 bases from J, the gap between germline ends came to 15 bases. The CDR3 is 15 residues long. CDR3 protein: CASSLAPAPGNEAFF. The CDR3 DNA reads as TGTGCCAGCAGCTTAGCGCCTGCCCCTGGGAATGAAGCTTTCTTT.

The rearrangement uses TRBV10-3 and TRBJ2-2; 8 nucleotides agree with TRBD2. Unmatched junction bases numbered 17, after V lost 8 bases and J lost 0 bases. The length of the CDR3 is 19 residues. The germline V gene has CDR1 ENHRY and CDR2 SYGVKD. The CDR3 is CAILEFENSGATNTGELFF. DNA for the CDR3: TGTGCCATCCTCGAGTTCGAGAATAGCGGGGCCACGAACACCGGGGAGCTGTTTTTT.

This chain links TRBV2 with TRBJ2-3, with D maybe TRBD1 (5 bases). Germline V gene lookup returns CDR1 SNHLY and CDR2 FYNNEI. Trimming took off 2 bases at V and 0 bases at J, with 9 bases between the two ends. The CDR3 totals 15 residues. In DNA form, the CDR3 reads TGTGCCAGCAGTGAATGGAGACAGAGCACAGATACGCAGTATTTT. Translating it yields CASSEWRQSTDTQYF.

A single count supports this clonotype. The rearrangement uses TRBV2 and TRBJ2-1, with a possible D match to TRBD1 (5 bases). The germline CDR1 and CDR2 sequences are SNHLY and FYNNEI. CDR3 size: 15 residues. V was cut by 1 base and J by 3 bases, with 10 bases left in between. The CDR3 DNA sequence: TGTGCCAGCAGTGAAGGGGGCGCCAACTACAATGAGCAGTTCTTC. Translation gives CASSEGGANYNEQFF.

This clonotype was counted ten times or more. The genes are TRBV10-3 and TRBJ2-6; 10 nucleotides match TRBD1. V lost 6 bases, J lost 2 bases, and 4 bases stayed unmatched. The CDR3 covers 16 residues. CDR1 and CDR2 (germline): ENHRY, SYGVKD. The CDR3 region is CAIRSGQGTGANVLTF. The DNA for the CDR3 is TGTGCCATCAGGTCGGGACAGGGGACTGGGGCCAACGTCCTGACTTTC.

This chain connects TRBV7-9 to TRBJ1-6; D perhaps matches TRBD1 (6 bases). CDR1 is SEHNR and CDR2 is FQNEAQ in the germline V gene (reference sequence). This CDR3 is 16 amino acids long. The V gene lost 4 bases and the J gene lost 5 bases, with 15 bases spanning the gap. The DNA of the CDR3 is TGTGCCAGCAGCTCGGGGGTCAGGGGAAATAATTCACCCCTCCACTTT. Protein product: CASSSGVRGNNSPLHF.

This clonotype was seen a few times. This chain joins TRBV12-3 or TRBV12-4 and TRBJ2-2, with unresolved D. The ends were cut back, 4 bases at V and 3 bases at J, with 6 bases in the middle. The CDR3 covers 13 residues. The CDR3 DNA reads TGTGCCAGCAGTTACACCTACACCGGGGAGCTGTTTTTT. Translated: CASSYTYTGELFF.

The chain couples TRBV6-5 to TRBJ1-4, with TRBD1 matching 7 bases. Per germline, CDR1 MNHEY and CDR2 SVGAGI. V trimming: 5 bases; J trimming: 6 bases; junction bases outside the gene matches: 6. The CDR3 is made up of 14 amino acids. The CDR3 coding sequence is TGTGCCAGCAGTCCGACAGGGAAGGATGAAAAACTGTTTTTT. Amino acids: CASSPTGKDEKLFF.